The clone carrying this T cell receptor (beta chain) was observed a handful of times. Germline V gene data show CDR1 as LGHNA and CDR2 as YSLEER. CDR3 size: 14 residues. The V end was cut by 1 base, the J end by 2 bases, with 8 bases between. The data stem from a study of cytomegalovirus exposure and HLA in healthy donors. PCR employed 60 Vbeta and 13 Jbeta primers. Generated by immunoSEQ multiplex PCR, the TCRdb table keeps only in-frame clones and is missing some. Of roughly 100,000 clones in the sample, around 84% were seen once. The sample taken for sequencing was PBMCs. The chain employs TRBV4-3 and TRBJ1-1; no definite D call. This sequence was found in a woman between 35 and 50 years old in good health and CMV-seronegative. For the CDR3, the DNA is TGCGCCAGCAGCCAAGTGGAGGGAAACACTGAAGCTTTCTTT. Translating it yields CASSQVEGNTEAFF.